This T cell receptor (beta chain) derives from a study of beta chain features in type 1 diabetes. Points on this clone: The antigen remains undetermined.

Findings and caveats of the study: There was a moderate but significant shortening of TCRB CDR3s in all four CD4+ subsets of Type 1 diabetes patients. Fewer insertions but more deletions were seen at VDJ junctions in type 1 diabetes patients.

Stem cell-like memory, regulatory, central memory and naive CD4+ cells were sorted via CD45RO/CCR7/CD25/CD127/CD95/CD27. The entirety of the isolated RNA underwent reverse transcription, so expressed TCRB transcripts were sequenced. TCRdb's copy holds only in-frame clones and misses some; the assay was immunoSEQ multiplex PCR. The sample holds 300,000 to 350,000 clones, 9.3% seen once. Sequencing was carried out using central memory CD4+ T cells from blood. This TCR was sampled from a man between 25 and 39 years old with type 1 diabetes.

This CDR3 is CASSSYGSAGVSTDTQYF. The CDR3 coding sequence is TGTGCCAGCAGCTCATACGGCTCAGCGGGGGTTAGCACAGATACGCAGTATTTT. The genes are TRBV13 and TRBJ2-3; 8 bases map to TRBD2. The CDR3 extends over 18 amino acids. The V and J ends lost 4 bases and 0 bases, in that order; junction bases with no gene match: 12. CDR1 is PRHDT and CDR2 is FYEKMQ in the germline V gene (reference sequence).